These 28 T cell receptor beta chains were sequenced from one sample in a study of T-cell reconstitution after alpha-beta-depleted transplantation in children. Unique molecular identifiers were incorporated into the prepared TCRbeta library. TCRdb re-derived calls from the PCR reads in MiXCR, one entry per CDR3 protein. The sample has hundreds of thousands of distinct CDR3 sequences, 15% to 20% seen once; the top ten hold just under 30%. The specimen was PBMCs, mostly from graft donor cells, collected 360 days after TCRalphabeta/CD19-depleted stem cell transplant. Every receptor here comes from a boy in the first two years of life who had a stem cell transplant for Wiskott-Aldrich syndrome, so the T cells may come from the graft donor.

This clonotype came up a few times. The V gene is TRBV5-1, the J gene TRBJ2-7; 8 nucleotides agree with TRBD1. CDR3 length: 15 residues. V lost 2 bases to trimming and J lost 5 bases; unmatched junction nucleotides: 9. Germline lookup yields CDR1 SGHRS and CDR2 YFSETQ. The CDR3 DNA reads TGCGCCAGCAGCTTTTCCGGGACAGGATACCACGAGCAGTACTTC. It translates to CASSFSGTGYHEQYF. The full variable domain, completed using reference TRBV5-1 and TRBJ2-7, is KAGVTQTPRYLIKTRGQQVTLSCSPISGHRSVSWYQQTPGQGLQFLFEYFSETQRNKGNFPGRFSGRQFSNSRSEMNVSTLELGDSALYLCASSFSGTGYHEQYFGPGTRLTVT.

The chain combines TRBV12-3 or TRBV12-4 with TRBJ1-2, with TRBD1 matching over 8 bases. The V segment lost 4 bases and the J segment 8 bases; nucleotides outside the gene matches: 9. CDR3 length equals 14 residues. The CDR3 coding sequence is TGTGCCAGCAGTTCGGGACAGGTCTTGGGAGGCTACACCTTC. Translated, it gives CASSSGQVLGGYTF.

The chain recombines TRBV12-5 with TRBJ2-3; 9 bases agree with TRBD1. Losses at the gene ends were 0 bases for V and 4 bases for J; bases not matched to a gene: 8. Per germline, CDR1 LGHNT and CDR2 FRNRAP. The CDR3 sequence is 17 residues long. The CDR3 DNA sequence: TGTGCTAGTGGTTTGGTACCGGACAGGACAGGGGCAGATACGCAGTATTTT. As protein: CASGLVPDRTGADTQYF.

This clonotype was detected a few times. The chain employs TRBV13 and TRBJ2-5; no definite D call. The CDR3 spans 14 residues. Trimming removed 6 bases from V and 2 bases from J, with 13 bases in between. The germline gives CDR1 PRHDT, CDR2 FYEKMQ (reference sequence). Here the CDR3 DNA reads TGTGCCAGCAGTCCGGGCAGAATGCAAGAGACCCAGTACTTC. This sequence encodes CASSPGRMQETQYF.

This clonotype was recorded a few times. The rearrangement uses TRBV12-3 or TRBV12-4 and TRBJ2-7; 12 bases are shared with TRBD2. The CDR3 has 15 amino acids. J was trimmed by 1 base and V by 7 bases; bases with no gene match: 5. Here the CDR3 reads CASTPSGRGSYEQYF. The CDR3 DNA is TGTGCCAGCACGCCTAGCGGGAGGGGGTCCTACGAGCAGTACTTC.

Notes on this clonotype: At one boundary the junction diverges from the germline segment, which might be a read error. The chain recombines TRBV25-1 with TRBJ1-4; perhaps TRBD1 as D (6 bases). This CDR3 comprises 16 residues. CDR1 and CDR2 (germline): MGHDK, SYGVNS. The CDR3 is CVSSEGGRDENEKLFF. CDR3 nucleotide sequence: TGTGTCAGCAGTGAAGGGGGACGGGACGAGAATGAAAAACTGTTTTTT.

This clonotype was detected a few times. The V call is TRBV4-3, the J call TRBJ2-1; TRBD1 or TRBD2 may be the D gene (5 bases each). V shed 1 base and J shed 0 bases, with 13 bases lying between them. CDR1 is LGHNA and CDR2 is YSLEER in the germline V gene. The CDR3 is made up of 17 amino acids. CDR3 DNA: TGCGCCAGCAGCCAAGCCCCCGGGGCGATCTCCTACAATGAGCAGTTCTTC. Its protein product is CASSQAPGAISYNEQFF.

The chain couples TRBV10-3 to TRBJ2-3, with a possible D match to TRBD1 (6 bases). The CDR3 runs 13 residues. CDR1 and CDR2 (germline): ENHRY, SYGVKD. V dropped 4 bases and J dropped 6 bases, with 11 bases sitting between them. The CDR3 region is CAISGRGWDTQYF. The DNA of the CDR3 is TGTGCCATCAGTGGCAGGGGATGGGATACGCAGTATTTT.

The V and J genes are TRBV20-1 and TRBJ2-1; no firm D call. Trimming removed 1 base from V and 5 bases from J, with 6 bases in between. The CDR3 spans 12 residues. The germline gives CDR1 DFQATT, CDR2 SNEGSKA (reference sequence). CDR3 sequence: CSARGPHNEQFF. Written as DNA, the CDR3 is TGCAGTGCTAGAGGGCCTCACAATGAGCAGTTCTTC.

This clonotype was seen more than once but under ten times. The chain couples TRBV4-2 to TRBJ2-5, with TRBD1 as a possible D gene (5 bases). CDR1 is LGHNA, CDR2 YNFKEQ, per germline. The CDR3 has 14 amino acids. V shed 1 base and J shed 2 bases, with 8 bases lying between them. CDR3 in amino acids: CASSQGSGQETQYF. The CDR3, as DNA: TGTGCCAGCAGCCAAGGTTCAGGGCAAGAGACCCAGTACTTC.

This clonotype was seen more than once but under ten times. This rearrangement joins TRBV5-6 to TRBJ2-7; D gene ambiguous. Germline V lookup: CDR1 SGHDT, CDR2 YYEEEE. The CDR3 runs to 11 residues. Trimming shortened V by 0 bases and J by 7 bases, and 5 bases separated the two germline ends. CDR3 coding DNA: TGTGCCAGCAGCTTGGCAAATGAGCAGTACTTC. It yields the protein CASSLANEQYF. The variable domain in full, with the rest retrieved from reference TRBV5-6 and TRBJ2-7, is DAGVTQSPTHLIKTRGQQVTLRCSPKSGHDTVSWYQQALGQGPQFIFQYYEEEERQRGNFPDRFSGHQFPNYSSELNVNALLLGDSALYLCASSLANEQYFGPGTRLTVT.

This clonotype has just a few counts. The chain employs TRBV12-3 or TRBV12-4 and TRBJ2-3; weak D call: TRBD1 (5 bases). V lost 1 base to trimming and J lost 7 bases, with 21 bases between them. The CDR3 covers 17 residues. Here the CDR3 reads CASSLGIASTELNTQYF. DNA for the CDR3: TGTGCCAGCAGTTTAGGAATTGCGTCGACAGAATTGAATACGCAGTATTTT.

This clonotype was picked up a small number of times. The chain combines TRBV2 with TRBJ2-7; no clear D. The V end was cut by 5 bases, the J end by 2 bases, with 7 bases between. The CDR3 is made up of 12 amino acids. From germline, CDR1 is SNHLY and CDR2 FYNNEI. The CDR3 here is CASSFYPYEQYF. CDR3 bases: TGTGCCAGCAGTTTCTACCCCTACGAGCAGTACTTC.

This chain uses TRBV5-1 with TRBJ2-7; D remains ambiguous. The V end was cut by 4 bases, the J end by 2 bases, with 13 bases between. Germline CDR1 is SGHRS and CDR2 is YFSETQ. The CDR3 is 14 residues long. The CDR3 region has the DNA TGCGCCAGCAGCGCCTGGACGGAGACCTACGAGCAGTACTTC. It specifies CASSAWTETYEQYF.

This clonotype was recorded a few times. J is TRBJ1-3 and V is TRBV6-5; a weak D match, TRBD1 (5 bases). Germline CDR1 reads MNHEY; CDR2 reads SVGAGI. There are 15 residues in the CDR3. The V gene lost 8 bases and the J gene lost 2 bases, with 16 bases spanning the gap. The CDR3 reads CASDLGGYAGNTIYF. DNA for the CDR3: TGTGCCAGCGATCTGGGGGGGTATGCTGGAAACACCATATATTTT.

The chain has TRBV19 and TRBJ2-1; D may be TRBD1 (6 bases). The V and J ends lost 1 base and 4 bases respectively, with 11 bases between them. From germline, CDR1 is LNHDA and CDR2 SQIVND (reference sequence). This CDR3 is 15 amino acids long. DNA for the CDR3: TGTGCCAGTAGTATAGTAGGGGGTCTGTACAATGAGCAGTTCTTC. Its protein product is CASSIVGGLYNEQFF.

The genes are TRBV10-2 and TRBJ1-5, with 8 bases that match TRBD1. Germline V gene sequence: CDR1 WSHSY, CDR2 SAAADI. V was clipped by 6 bases and J by 6 bases; unmatched bases: 7. The length of the CDR3 is 14 residues. In nucleotides, the CDR3 is TGCGCCAGCAGATCCACAGGGGGGAGTCAGCCCCAGCATTTT. Translated: CASRSTGGSQPQHF.

The chain couples TRBV20-1 to TRBJ2-3; tentatively, D is TRBD1 (5 bases). Trimming took 3 bases from V and 0 from J, leaving 7 bases between them. Germline V gene sequence: CDR1 DFQATT, CDR2 SNEGSKA (reference sequence). This CDR3 has 13 amino acids. The CDR3 region has the DNA TGCAGTGCTAGTAGGGGCAGCACAGATACGCAGTATTTT. It codes for CSASRGSTDTQYF.

This clonotype occurred many times. This chain links TRBV20-1 with TRBJ2-4, with D possibly matching TRBD1 (6 bases). There are 17 residues in the CDR3. V was pared by 0 bases and J by 10 bases, with 25 bases between. CDR1 DFQATT and CDR2 SNEGSKA come from the germline V gene (reference sequence). As DNA, the CDR3 is TGCAGTGCTAGAGATTCAGGGGCTGGGGACCTCTCGCGGATTCAGTACTTC. It encodes CSARDSGAGDLSRIQYF.

This chain joins TRBV19 and TRBJ2-5, with D possibly being TRBD1 or TRBD2 (6 bases each). The CDR3 loop spans 15 amino acids. Per the germline V gene, CDR1 is LNHDA and CDR2 is SQIVND (reference sequence). Trimming stripped 1 base from V and 5 bases from J, with 14 bases between. The CDR3, as DNA: TGTGCCAGTAGTATAGTCCCGGGGGCAGGGGAGACCCAGTACTTC. It translates to CASSIVPGAGETQYF. Based on the CDR3 plus reference TRBV19 and TRBJ2-5, the full variable domain is DGGITQSPKYLFRKEGQNVTLSCEQNLNHDAMYWYRQDPGQGLRLIYYSQIVNDFQKGDIAEGYSVSREKKESFPLTVTSAQKNPTAFYLCASSIVPGAGETQYFGPGTRLLVL.

The rearrangement links TRBV27 to TRBJ2-3; 13 bases fit TRBD2. This CDR3 is 17 amino acids long. The germline CDR1 and CDR2 sequences are MNHEY and SMNVEV (reference sequence). J gave up 0 bases and V 5 bases, and 5 bases lay outside the gene matches. DNA of the CDR3: TGTGCCAGCAGTAGGGGACTAGCGGGATTGAGCACAGATACGCAGTATTTT. This encodes CASSRGLAGLSTDTQYF.

This clonotype was seen only a few times. The chain joins TRBV5-5 to TRBJ2-5; tentative D call: TRBD2 (5 bases). V was clipped by 6 bases and J by 5 bases, with 17 bases between them. CDR1 is SGHKS and CDR2 is YYEKEE in the germline V gene (reference sequence). CDR3 length equals 14 residues. The CDR3 coding sequence is TGTGCCAGCACCCCTTGGAGGCATACGGAGACCCAGTACTTC. Encoded protein: CASTPWRHTETQYF.

The V and J genes are TRBV10-3 and TRBJ2-2, with TRBD2 matching 10 bases. This CDR3 region has 14 residues. V shed 10 bases, J shed 4 bases, and the junction held 6 bases outside the gene matches. Germline V gene lookup returns CDR1 ENHRY and CDR2 SYGVKD. CDR3 DNA: TGTGCCACCTCTAGCGGGGGCAGCACCGGGGAGCTGTTTTTT. It specifies CATSSGGSTGELFF.

This clonotype occurred a few times. This chain uses TRBV19 with TRBJ2-2; weak D call: TRBD1 (6 bases). Germline CDR1 and CDR2: LNHDA and SQIVND (reference sequence). The ends were cut back, 0 bases at V and 3 bases at J, with 17 bases in the middle. CDR3 length: 18 residues. CDR3 in amino acids: CASSIDRIGQKYTGELFF. CDR3 bases: TGTGCCAGTAGTATAGATCGCATTGGACAGAAGTACACCGGGGAGCTGTTTTTT. The complete variable domain, with remaining parts taken from reference TRBV19 and TRBJ2-2, reads DGGITQSPKYLFRKEGQNVTLSCEQNLNHDAMYWYRQDPGQGLRLIYYSQIVNDFQKGDIAEGYSVSREKKESFPLTVTSAQKNPTAFYLCASSIDRIGQKYTGELFFGEGSRLTVL.

This clonotype was seen a few times. This chain links TRBV18 with TRBJ2-1; 10 bases match TRBD2. J gave up 8 bases and V 1 base, and 2 bases lay outside the gene matches. CDR1 and CDR2 from the germline V gene are KGHSH and LQKENI. CDR3 length: 14 residues. CDR3 DNA: TGTGCCAGCTCACCACTAGGGACTAGCGATGAGCAGTTCTTC. Amino acid sequence: CASSPLGTSDEQFF.

This clonotype was recorded a few times. V gene TRBV15 combines with J gene TRBJ2-7; 9 positions match TRBD1. The CDR3 has 16 residues. Germline CDR1 and CDR2: LNHNV and YYDKDF (reference sequence). J was trimmed by 6 bases and V by 3 bases; bases with no gene match: 12. CDR3 sequence reads: CATSRVNPGTGFEQYF. The CDR3 DNA sequence: TGTGCCACCAGCAGGGTAAATCCCGGGACAGGGTTCGAGCAGTACTTC.

The J gene is TRBJ2-7, the V gene TRBV20-1, with TRBD2 matching 14 bases. The V and J ends lost 1 base and 1 base, in that order; junction bases with no gene match: 0. Germline CDR1 reads DFQATT; CDR2 reads SNEGSKA (reference sequence). The CDR3 runs to 15 residues. The CDR3, as DNA: TGCAGTGCTAGAGGACTAGCGGGAGGGTCCTACGAGCAGTACTTC. Amino acids: CSARGLAGGSYEQYF.

This clonotype was picked up a small number of times. This chain joins TRBV12-3 or TRBV12-4 and TRBJ2-3; no clear D gene. The CDR3 sequence is 13 residues long. V gave up 6 bases and J gave up 6 bases, with 13 bases separating them. The CDR3 region has the DNA TGTGCCAGCAGCCCGGTCCGAAGGGATACGCAGTATTTT. Translation gives CASSPVRRDTQYF.